A single sample is the source of the 22 T cell receptor beta chains below, sequenced in a study of CD8 T cells in ankylosing spondylitis. MiXCR, run by TCRdb on the 5' RACE reads, gives a single entry per CDR3 protein. The table includes about 240,000 distinct CDR3 sequences, roughly 10% detected once. The sample was blood, either unsorted or a sorted T cell fraction (not recorded which). The receptors derive from a male donor with ankylosing spondylitis or in good health (not recorded which).

The table lists this clonotype with many counts. The rearrangement joins TRBV4-2 to TRBJ2-3; no reliable D call. The germline V gene encodes CDR1 LGHNA and CDR2 YNFKEQ. This CDR3 region has 14 residues. Trimming cost V 0 bases and J 2 bases, with 6 bases left between them. The CDR3 here is CASSQEDNTDTQYF. The CDR3 DNA follows: TGTGCCAGCAGCCAAGAAGACAACACAGATACGCAGTATTTT.

This clonotype was observed many times. The rearrangement joins TRBV4-2 to TRBJ2-2; 8 bases match TRBD2. Germline loops: CDR1 LGHNA, CDR2 YNFKEQ. This CDR3 contains 15 residues. V was pared by 4 bases and J by 7 bases, with 8 bases of the junction left unmatched. The CDR3 spells CASSPWTSIGGELFF. The DNA for the CDR3 is TGTGCCAGCAGCCCCTGGACTAGCATCGGCGGGGAGCTGTTTTTT.

The chain joins TRBV18 to TRBJ1-2, with D possibly TRBD1 on 5 matching bases. Deletions cut 3 bases from V and 7 bases from J, with 15 bases between. Germline V gene lookup returns CDR1 KGHSH and CDR2 LQKENI. The CDR3 contains 14 residues. CDR3 bases: TGTGCCAGCTCACCTTACGACCAGGGCGGTGGCTACACCTTC. Its translation: CASSPYDQGGGYTF.

This clonotype was seen a handful of times. The gene calls are TRBV29-1 and TRBJ1-2; D ambiguous. V was trimmed by 5 bases and J by 5 bases, leaving 15 bases between them. The CDR3 runs to 13 residues. Germline V gene lookup returns CDR1 SQVTM and CDR2 ANQGSEA. CDR3 coding DNA: TGCAGCGTTTTCTCAGGCCCCCCTTATGGCTACACCTTC. Translation: CSVFSGPPYGYTF.

This clonotype was seen ten or more times. The chain carries TRBV20-1 and TRBJ2-7; D unclear. Trimming took 5 bases from V and 2 from J, leaving 10 bases between them. The CDR3 has 12 residues. Germline V gives CDR1 DFQATT, CDR2 SNEGSKA (reference sequence). CDR3: CSAREHPYEQYF. The CDR3 region has the DNA TGCAGTGCTCGTGAACACCCCTACGAGCAGTACTTC.

The chain combines TRBV12-3 or TRBV12-4 with TRBJ2-5; 14 nucleotides align to TRBD2. V shed 8 bases, J shed 7 bases, and the junction held 12 bases outside the gene matches. The CDR3 totals 16 residues. CDR3 residues: CASGLHGTSGRPTQYF. CDR3 sequence (DNA): TGTGCCAGCGGGCTGCATGGGACTAGCGGGAGACCGACCCAGTACTTC.

This chain connects TRBV7-9 to TRBJ1-4; D is unresolved. Germline lookup yields CDR1 SEHNR and CDR2 FQNEAQ (reference sequence). The germline V and J ends were trimmed by 5 bases and 0 bases, with 13 bases remaining between them. The CDR3 length is 16 residues. CDR3 DNA sequence: TGTGCCAGCAGCACCACTCTCGGGACAACTAATGAAAAACTGTTTTTT. It yields the protein CASSTTLGTTNEKLFF.

V gene TRBV3-1 combines with J gene TRBJ2-1; 7 bases fit TRBD1. V lost 11 bases, J lost 6 bases, and 25 bases stayed unmatched. This CDR3 is built from 18 residues. The V gene's germline CDR1 is LGHDT and CDR2 YNNKEL (reference sequence). In DNA, the CDR3 is TGTGCCTCCACCCAAGATCTCACGGGAAAGGGGGCCTTCAATGAGCAGTTCTTC. As protein: CASTQDLTGKGAFNEQFF.

The V gene is TRBV12-3 or TRBV12-4, the J gene TRBJ2-7; the match to TRBD2 covers 8 bases. Trimming took 6 bases from V and 2 from J; bases not matched to a gene: 9. The CDR3 is 15 amino acids. The chain's CDR3 is CASRRGDQGTYEQYF. The CDR3 DNA is TGTGCCAGCAGGCGGGGGGACCAAGGAACCTACGAGCAGTACTTC.

This clonotype has a handful of counts. The chain couples TRBV2 to TRBJ2-4; unclear D gene. This CDR3 comprises 14 residues. Trimming shortened V by 6 bases and J by 0 bases, and 9 bases separated the two germline ends. In germline, CDR1 is SNHLY, CDR2 FYNNEI. In DNA form, the CDR3 reads TGTGCCAGCAGATTTGGGATAGCCAAAAACATTCAGTACTTC. This codes for CASRFGIAKNIQYF.

This clonotype has at least ten counts. The rearrangement links TRBV6-2 or TRBV6-3 to TRBJ2-7; no clear D. This CDR3 comprises 15 residues. The ends were cut back, 6 bases at V and 3 bases at J, with 18 bases in the middle. Germline V CDR1 and CDR2: MNHEY, SVGEGT. CDR3 protein: CASSSPTETDYEQYF. The CDR3 region has the DNA TGTGCCAGCAGCTCCCCTACAGAAACTGACTACGAGCAGTACTTC.

This clonotype has a count of ten or more. The chain uses TRBV5-1 and TRBJ2-2; 12 bases agree with TRBD1. Germline V gene sequence: CDR1 SGHRS, CDR2 YFSETQ. This CDR3 has 14 residues. V shed 6 bases and J 6 bases; nucleotides not matched to a gene: 3. CDR3 sequence: CASIGTGGPGELFF. CDR3 coding DNA: TGCGCCAGCATCGGGACAGGGGGCCCCGGGGAGCTGTTTTTT.

This clonotype has ten or more counts. The V gene is TRBV5-1, the J gene TRBJ2-5; D gene unclear. There are 15 residues in the CDR3. V was trimmed by 0 bases and J by 5 bases, leaving 14 bases between them. The germline V gene encodes CDR1 SGHRS and CDR2 YFSETQ. CDR3: CASSLGTGSGETQYF. The CDR3 DNA is TGCGCCAGCAGCTTGGGGACCGGGTCTGGTGAGACCCAGTACTTC.

This clonotype was observed many times. The rearrangement links TRBV7-9 to TRBJ1-2; D is unresolved. Trimming shortened V by 0 bases and J by 7 bases, and 9 bases separated the two germline ends. This CDR3 has 13 residues. From germline, CDR1 is SEHNR and CDR2 FQNEAQ (reference sequence). DNA of the CDR3: TGTGCCAGCAGCTTAGCCCTCTTCGGTGGCTACACCTTC. Its translation: CASSLALFGGYTF.

This clonotype has a count of ten or more. V and J are TRBV6-5 and TRBJ1-2, with TRBD1 as a possible D gene (6 bases). In germline, CDR1 is MNHEY, CDR2 SVGAGI. Trimming left V 0 bases short and J 4 bases short, with 15 bases between. This CDR3 spans 16 amino acids. CDR3 sequence reads: CASSYSRDTGTYGYTF. CDR3 nucleotide sequence: TGTGCCAGCAGTTACTCACGCGATACAGGGACCTATGGCTACACCTTC.

This clonotype was seen a few times. The chain joins TRBV7-2 to TRBJ1-2, with D unclear. This CDR3 is built from 14 residues. V lost 1 base and J 2 bases, leaving 8 bases between the germline ends. Germline lookup yields CDR1 SGHTA and CDR2 FQGNSA. The CDR3 DNA follows: TGTGCCAGCAGCTTAGGGTCCAGCAACTATGGCTACACCTTC. Protein sequence: CASSLGSSNYGYTF. Full variable domain (missing parts from reference TRBV7-2 and TRBJ1-2): GAGVSQSPSNKVTEKGKDVELRCDPISGHTALYWYRQSLGQGLEFLIYFQGNSAPDKSGLPSDRFSAERTGGSVSTLTIQRTQQEDSAVYLCASSLGSSNYGYTFGSGTRLTVV.

The rearrangement links TRBV11-2 to TRBJ2-7; 10 bases fit TRBD2. V shed 2 bases and J 4 bases; nucleotides not matched to a gene: 5. CDR3 size: 15 residues. Germline CDR1 reads SGHAT; CDR2 reads FQNNGV. The CDR3 here is CASSLSTSGTYEQYF. The CDR3 region has the DNA TGTGCCAGCAGCTTATCAACTAGCGGGACGTACGAGCAGTACTTC.

This clonotype was detected ten times or more. V usage is TRBV11-2 and J usage is TRBJ2-3; possibly TRBD1 or TRBD2 for D (5 bases each). The CDR3 runs to 14 residues. Trimming took off 4 bases at V and 2 bases at J, with 10 bases between the two ends. CDR1 and CDR2 (germline): SGHAT, FQNNGV. CDR3 protein: CASSSRDLTDTQYF. The CDR3 DNA is TGTGCCAGCAGCTCCCGGGACCTCACAGATACGCAGTATTTT. The full variable domain, rest sourced from reference TRBV11-2 and TRBJ2-3, is EAGVAQSPRYKIIEKRQSVAFWCNPISGHATLYWYQQILGQGPKLLIQFQNNGVVDDSQLPKDRFSAERLKGVDSTLKIQPAKLEDSAVYLCASSSRDLTDTQYFGPGTRLTVL.

This clonotype was seen many times. The J gene is TRBJ1-1, the V gene TRBV20-1; tentatively, D is TRBD1 (5 bases). This CDR3 contains 11 residues. Germline CDR1 and CDR2: DFQATT and SNEGSKA (reference sequence). The CDR3 DNA reads as TGCCCGGGACGGCAGAACACTGAAGCTTTCTTT. It is translated as CPGRQNTEAFF.

This clonotype was seen ten or more times. The chain recombines TRBV21-1 with TRBJ2-7. TRBV21-1 is shown as a pseudogene. CDR3 size: 15 residues. CDR3 residues: CASSKLPESSYEQYF. The DNA of the CDR3 is TGTGCCAGCAGCAAATTACCGGAGAGCTCCTACGAGCAGTACTTC.

This clonotype was seen a handful of times. This chain links TRBV6-1 with TRBJ2-1; 12 nucleotides match TRBD2. The CDR3 has 15 amino acids. The V segment lost 3 bases and the J segment 8 bases; nucleotides outside the gene matches: 5. Per the germline V gene, CDR1 is MNHNS and CDR2 is SASEGT. Here the CDR3 reads CASSDLGLAGDEQFF. In DNA form, the CDR3 reads TGTGCCAGCAGTGATTTGGGACTAGCGGGCGATGAGCAGTTCTTC.

V and J are TRBV5-1 and TRBJ2-3, with D possibly TRBD2 on 6 matching bases. The V gene lost 5 bases and the J gene lost 1 base, with 11 bases spanning the gap. Germline CDR1 SGHRS, CDR2 YFSETQ. The CDR3 has 14 residues. The CDR3 bases are TGCGCCAGCAGTCAGGAGGGAGGCACAGATACGCAGTATTTT. Translation: CASSQEGGTDTQYF.